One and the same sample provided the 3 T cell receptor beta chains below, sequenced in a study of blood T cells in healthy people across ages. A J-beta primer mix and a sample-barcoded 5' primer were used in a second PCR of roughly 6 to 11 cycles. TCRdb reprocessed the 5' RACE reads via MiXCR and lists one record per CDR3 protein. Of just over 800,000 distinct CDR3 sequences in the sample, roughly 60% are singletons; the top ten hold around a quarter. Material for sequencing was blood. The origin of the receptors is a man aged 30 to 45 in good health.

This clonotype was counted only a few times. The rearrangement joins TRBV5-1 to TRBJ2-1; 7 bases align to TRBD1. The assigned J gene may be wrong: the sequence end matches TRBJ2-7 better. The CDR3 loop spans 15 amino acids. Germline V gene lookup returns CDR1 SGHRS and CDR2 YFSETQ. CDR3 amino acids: CASSPSQGTQGEQYF. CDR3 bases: TGCGCCAGCAGCCCTTCACAGGGGACCCAAGGGGAGCAGTACTTC.

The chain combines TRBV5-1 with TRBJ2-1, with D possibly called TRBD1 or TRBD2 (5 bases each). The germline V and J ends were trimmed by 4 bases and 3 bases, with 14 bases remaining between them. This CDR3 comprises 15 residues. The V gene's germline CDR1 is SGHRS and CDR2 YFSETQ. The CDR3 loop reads CASSPDGALYNEQFF. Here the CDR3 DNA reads TGCGCCAGCAGCCCGGACGGGGCCCTCTACAATGAGCAGTTCTTC. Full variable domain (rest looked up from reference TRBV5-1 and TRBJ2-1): KAGVTQTPRYLIKTRGQQVTLSCSPISGHRSVSWYQQTPGQGLQFLFEYFSETQRNKGNFPGRFSGRQFSNSRSEMNVSTLELGDSALYLCASSPDGALYNEQFFGPGTRLTVL.

CDR3 nucleotides: TGCGCCAGCAGATCGGGTTCAACTAGCACAGATACGCAGTATTTT. It codes for CASRSGSTSTDTQYF. V gene TRBV5-1 combines with J gene TRBJ2-3; D remains unclear. The V and J ends lost 5 bases and 0 bases respectively, with 13 bases between them. The CDR3 contains 15 residues. Germline assignment: CDR1 SGHRS and CDR2 YFSETQ.